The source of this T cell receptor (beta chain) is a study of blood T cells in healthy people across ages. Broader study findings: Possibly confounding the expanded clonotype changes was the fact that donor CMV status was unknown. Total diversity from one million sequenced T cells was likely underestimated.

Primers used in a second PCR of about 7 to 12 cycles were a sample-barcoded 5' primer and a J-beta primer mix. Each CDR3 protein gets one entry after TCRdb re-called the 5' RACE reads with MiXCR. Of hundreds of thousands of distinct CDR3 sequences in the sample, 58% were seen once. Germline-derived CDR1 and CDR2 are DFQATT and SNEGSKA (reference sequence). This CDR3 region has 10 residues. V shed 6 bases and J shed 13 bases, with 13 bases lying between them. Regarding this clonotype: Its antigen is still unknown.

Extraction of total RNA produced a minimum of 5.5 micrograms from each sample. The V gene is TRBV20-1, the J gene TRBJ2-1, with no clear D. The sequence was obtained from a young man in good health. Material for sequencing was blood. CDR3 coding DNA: TGCAGTGCGGTAGCCCTCTTCCAGTTCTTC. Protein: CSAVALFQFF.